Below are 10 T cell receptor beta chains sequenced from a single sample in a study of T cell repertoires in cytomegalovirus infection. TCRdb fed the reads into MiXCR, producing one record per CDR3 protein. The table lists fewer than 1,000,000 distinct CDR3 sequences, roughly 30% of them singletons. These receptors have no identified antigens. The material was cultured CD8+ T cells from PBMCs, obtained from culture after CMV antigen stimulation. The receptors originated from a human donor in good health (CMV status not recorded). Some clones in this sample may be carry-over from other donors' samples.

This clonotype appeared many times. V and J are TRBV7-2 and TRBJ1-6, with unresolved D. V lost 5 bases and J 0 bases, leaving 8 bases between the germline ends. Germline lookup yields CDR1 SGHTA and CDR2 FQGNSA. This CDR3 is 15 amino acids long. The CDR3 is CASSAPRSYNSPLHF. CDR3 sequence (DNA): TGTGCCAGCAGCGCCCCACGCTCCTATAATTCACCCCTCCACTTT.

There are many counts of this clonotype. The chain is built from TRBV7-2 and TRBJ2-5; D might be TRBD1 or TRBD2, each matching 5 bases. Germline-derived CDR1 and CDR2 are SGHTA and FQGNSA. The V end lost 4 bases, the J end lost 2 bases, and 14 bases lay between the germline ends. There are 15 residues in the CDR3. The CDR3 sequence: CASSYSTGGQETQYF. The CDR3 region has the DNA TGTGCCAGCAGCTACTCAACAGGAGGACAAGAGACCCAGTACTTC.

This chain links TRBV6-5 with TRBJ2-7, with TRBD1 matching 9 bases. The CDR3 runs 14 residues. V was clipped by 5 bases and J by 6 bases; unmatched bases: 8. Germline V gene data show CDR1 as MNHEY and CDR2 as SVGAGI. Written as DNA, the CDR3 is TGTGCCAGCAGTCCGGGACAGGGTTTTGGCGAGCAGTACTTC. This gives the protein CASSPGQGFGEQYF.

A single count supports this clonotype. The chain recombines TRBV6-1 with TRBJ1-5; 8 bases are shared with TRBD1. CDR1 and CDR2 from the germline V gene are MNHNS and SASEGT. This CDR3 contains 15 residues. Trimming at V came to 3 bases and at J to 5 bases, leaving 6 bases not matched to a gene. The CDR3 spells CASSEGTGPHQPQHF. CDR3 sequence (DNA): TGTGCCAGCAGTGAGGGGACAGGACCACATCAGCCCCAGCATTTT.

This clonotype was seen more than once but under ten times. This rearrangement joins TRBV14 to TRBJ2-5; TRBD2 matches at 7 bases. This CDR3 contains 16 residues. Germline V gene lookup returns CDR1 SGHDN and CDR2 FVKESK. The J segment lost 4 bases and the V segment lost 0 bases, leaving 8 bases of the junction unmatched. The CDR3 nucleotides are TGTGCCAGCAGCCAAGAGGTGGCTAGCGGCCCAGAGACCCAGTACTTC. Its translation: CASSQEVASGPETQYF.

The chain employs TRBV5-4 and TRBJ2-2, with 8 bases matching TRBD1. This CDR3 is built from 16 residues. J was trimmed by 3 bases and V by 2 bases; bases with no gene match: 6. Germline V lookup: CDR1 SGHNT, CDR2 YYREEE (reference sequence). CDR3 DNA: TGTGCCAGCAGCTTTGGGGACAGGCAGCACACCGGGGAGCTGTTTTTT. Translated: CASSFGDRQHTGELFF. Looking up the rest from reference TRBV5-4 and TRBJ2-2 gives the full variable domain: ETGVTQSPTHLIKTRGQQVTLRCSSQSGHNTVSWYQQALGQGPQFIFQYYREEENGRGNFPPRFSGLQFPNYSSELNVNALELDDSALYLCASSFGDRQHTGELFFGEGSRLTVL.

In its sample, this clonotype was seen once. CDR3 sequence: CASSQGAGLRIVQETQYF. The CDR3 DNA reads as TGTGCCAGCAGCCAAGGAGCGGGGCTAAGAATAGTCCAAGAGACCCAGTACTTC. The chain joins TRBV14 to TRBJ2-5; 7 bases are a match to TRBD2. This CDR3 has 18 residues. With 1 base clipped from V and 1 base from J, the junction kept 12 bases outside the gene matches. The V gene's germline CDR1 is SGHDN and CDR2 FVKESK. Together with reference TRBV14 and TRBJ2-5, the CDR3 gives the full variable domain: EAGVTQFPSHSVIEKGQTVTLRCDPISGHDNLYWYRRVMGKEIKFLLHFVKESKQDESGMPNNRFLAERTGGTYSTLKVQPAELEDSGVYFCASSQGAGLRIVQETQYFGPGTRLLVL.

The V gene is TRBV20-1, the J gene TRBJ1-2; 7 bases map to TRBD1. CDR1 and CDR2 from the germline V gene are DFQATT and SNEGSKA (reference sequence). There are 14 residues in the CDR3. V dropped 0 bases and J dropped 2; count of bases not matched to a gene: 3. The DNA of the CDR3 is TGCAGTGCTAGAGAGAAAGGGGGCAACTATGGCTACACCTTC. Translating gives CSAREKGGNYGYTF.

This clonotype was counted at least ten times. This chain links TRBV12-3 or TRBV12-4 with TRBJ2-2, with 10 positions matching TRBD2. This CDR3 comprises 18 residues. The V gene end was trimmed by 3 bases and the J gene end by 5 bases; junction bases not matched to a gene: 12. The CDR3 is CASSFWLAGDRGTGELFF. As DNA, the CDR3 is TGTGCCAGCAGTTTTTGGCTAGCGGGGGATCGGGGAACCGGGGAGCTGTTTTTT.

A single count supports this clonotype. The junction differs from germline at one of its ends, possibly a read error. V usage is TRBV7-6 and J usage is TRBJ2-5, with D possibly called TRBD1 or TRBD2 (5 bases each). The length of the CDR3 is 13 residues. Germline lookup yields CDR1 SGHVS and CDR2 FNYEAQ. The DNA of the CDR3 is TGTGCTAGCAGCTGGGACCACCAAGAGACCCAGTACTTC. Translating it yields CASSWDHQETQYF.